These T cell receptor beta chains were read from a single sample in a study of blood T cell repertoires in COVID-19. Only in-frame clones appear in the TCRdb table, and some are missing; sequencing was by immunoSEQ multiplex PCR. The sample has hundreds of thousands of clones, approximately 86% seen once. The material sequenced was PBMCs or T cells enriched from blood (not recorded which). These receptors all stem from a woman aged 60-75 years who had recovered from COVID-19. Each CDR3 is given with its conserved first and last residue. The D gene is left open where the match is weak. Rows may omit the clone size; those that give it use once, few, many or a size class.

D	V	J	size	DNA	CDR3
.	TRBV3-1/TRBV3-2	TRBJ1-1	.	TGTGCCAGCAGCCCTCGAACAGCGAACACTGAAGCTTTCTTT	CASSPRTANTEAFF
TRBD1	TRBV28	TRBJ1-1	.	TGTGCCACCCAGTTTATGCACTGGACAGGGCTTAACACTGAAGCTTTCTTT	CATQFMHWTGLNTEAFF
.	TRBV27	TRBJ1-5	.	TGTGCCAGCAGTTTGTTCCGGGGGGGACAGCCCCAGCATTTT	CASSLFRGGQPQHF
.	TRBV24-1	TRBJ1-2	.	TGTGCCACCAGTGACGACAGATCCTATGGCTACACCTTC	CATSDDRSYGYTF
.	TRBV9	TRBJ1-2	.	TGTGCCAGCGCGTGGGGGGGCTATGGCTACACCTTC	CASAWGGYGYTF
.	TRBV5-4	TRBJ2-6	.	TGTGCCAGCAGCCTGGACAGCTCTGGGGCCAACGTCCTGACTTTC	CASSLDSSGANVLTF
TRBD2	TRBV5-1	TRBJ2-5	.	TGCGCCAGCAGCTTGGAAATGACTAGCGGGGTAGATGAGACCCAGTACTTC	CASSLEMTSGVDETQYF
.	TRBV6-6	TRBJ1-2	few	TGTGCCAGCAGTTACGATTGGGGGACAATCTATGGCTACACCTTC	CASSYDWGTIYGYTF
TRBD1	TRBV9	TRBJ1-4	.	TGTGCCAGCAGCTTTACAGGGGATGGGGAAAAACTGTTTTTT	CASSFTGDGEKLFF
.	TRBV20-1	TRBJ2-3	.	TGCAGTGCTAGTGACGGGGGTTCTAGCACAGATACGCAGTATTTT	CSASDGGSSTDTQYF
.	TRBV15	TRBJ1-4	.	TGTGCCACCAGCAGAGATAGGGGGACTGAAAAACTGTTTTTT	CATSRDRGTEKLFF
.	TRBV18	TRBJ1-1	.	TGTGCCAGCTCTCAGGGTAGGGACACTGAAGCTTTCTTT	CASSQGRDTEAFF
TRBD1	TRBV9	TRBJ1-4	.	TGTGCCAGTAGCGACAGGGGCACTAATGAAAAACTGTTTTTT	CASSDRGTNEKLFF
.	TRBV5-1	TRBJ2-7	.	TGCGCCAGCAGCTTGGGTGGCGGATCCCCCTACGAGCAGTACTTC	CASSLGGGSPYEQYF
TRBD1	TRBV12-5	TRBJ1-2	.	TGTGCTAGTGGTTCGGACAGGGACCATGGCTACACCTTC	CASGSDRDHGYTF
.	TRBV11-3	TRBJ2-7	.	TGTGCCAGCAGCTTAGGTTGGCCGGGATCTACCTACGAGCAGTACTTC	CASSLGWPGSTYEQYF
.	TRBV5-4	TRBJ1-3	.	TGTGCCAGCAGCTTACAGGGCTCTGGAAACACCATATATTTT	CASSLQGSGNTIYF
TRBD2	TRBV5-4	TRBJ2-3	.	TGTGCCAGCAGCTTGCCCCAGGGCGGGGGGGCCACAGATACGCAGTATTTT	CASSLPQGGGATDTQYF
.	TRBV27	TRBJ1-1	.	TGTGCCAGCAGTTTTTTCGGGAATGAAGCTTTCTTT	CASSFFGNEAFF
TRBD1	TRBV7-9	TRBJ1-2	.	TGTGCCAGCAGCTTCGGGACAGGCTATGGCTACACCTTC	CASSFGTGYGYTF
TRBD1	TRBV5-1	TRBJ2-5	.	TGCGCCAGCAGCCCCCGGGACAGGAAGCAAGAGACCCAGTACTTC	CASSPRDRKQETQYF
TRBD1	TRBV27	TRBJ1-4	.	TGTGCCAGCAGTCCCCGGACAGGGGAAGAAAAACTGTTTTTT	CASSPRTGEEKLFF
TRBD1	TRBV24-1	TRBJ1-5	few	TGTGCCACCGATCTAGGACAGGCCAATGATCAGCCCCAGCATTTT	CATDLGQANDQPQHF
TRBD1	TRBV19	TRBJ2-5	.	TGTGCCAGTAGTCCCCCGGGACAGGGAGGGGAGACCCAGTACTTC	CASSPPGQGGETQYF
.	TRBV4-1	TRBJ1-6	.	TGCGCCAGCAGCCGGAGCCCCTCAGATTCACCCCTCCACTTT	CASSRSPSDSPLHF
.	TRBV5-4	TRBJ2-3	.	TGTGCCAGCAGCTTGGGGGGGACTAGCACAGATACGCAGTATTTT	CASSLGGTSTDTQYF
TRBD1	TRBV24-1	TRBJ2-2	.	TGTGCCACCAGTGAGGCCCCAGGGGGCAGAAACACCGGGGAGCTGTTTTTT	CATSEAPGGRNTGELFF
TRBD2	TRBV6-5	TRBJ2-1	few	TGTGCCAGCAGTTACGGAAGCGGGAGTTACAATGAGCAGTTCTTC	CASSYGSGSYNEQFF
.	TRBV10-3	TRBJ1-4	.	TGTGCCGTAGCGGGGGACGAAAAACTGTTTTTT	CAVAGDEKLFF
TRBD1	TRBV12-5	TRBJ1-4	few	TGTGCTAGTGGACCAGGGGGCTTTATTAATGAAAAACTGTTTTTT	CASGPGGFINEKLFF
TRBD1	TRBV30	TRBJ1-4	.	TGTGCCTGGAGTGTAAAGACAGGGCCTAATGAAAAACTGTTTTTT	CAWSVKTGPNEKLFF
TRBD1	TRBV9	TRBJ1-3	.	TGTGCCAGCAGCGTAGATCCCCAGGGGGCTGTCGGGAACACCATATATTTT	CASSVDPQGAVGNTIYF
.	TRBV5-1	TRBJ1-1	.	TGCGCCAGCAGCTGGGGCCTGGGGGCTACTGAAGCTTTCTTT	CASSWGLGATEAFF
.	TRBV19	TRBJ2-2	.	TGTGCCAGCTCTGACAGGTCGAACACCGGGGAGCTGTTTTTT	CASSDRSNTGELFF
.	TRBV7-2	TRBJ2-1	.	TGTGCCAGCAGCCCGCGTCTTGCCGCGGGGTCCCAGAGGTTCTTC	CASSPRLAAGSQRFF
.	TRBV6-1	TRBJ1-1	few	TGTGCCAGCAGTGACGACAGAGACACTGAAGCTTTCTTT	CASSDDRDTEAFF
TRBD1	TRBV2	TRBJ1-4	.	TGTGCCAGCAGTGATTGGACAGGGACGGTAAAACTGTTTTTT	CASSDWTGTVKLFF
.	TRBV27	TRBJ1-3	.	TGTGCCAGCAGTTTAAACAGGGCCGGAAACACCATATATTTT	CASSLNRAGNTIYF
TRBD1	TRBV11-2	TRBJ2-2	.	TGTGCCAGCAGCTTATGGGACAGGGGAAACACCGGGGAGCTGTTTTTT	CASSLWDRGNTGELFF
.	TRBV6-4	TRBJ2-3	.	TGTGCCAGCAGTGAGGCAGGGGCTAGCACAGATACGCAGTATTTT	CASSEAGASTDTQYF
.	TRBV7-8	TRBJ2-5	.	TGTGCCAGCAGCTTAGGCTCCCTGACAGAACCTGACCAAGAGACCCAGTACTTC	CASSLGSLTEPDQETQYF
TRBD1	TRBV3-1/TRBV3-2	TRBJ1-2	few	TGTGCCAGCAGCCAAGGAGGACAGGGCTATGGCTACACCTTC	CASSQGGQGYGYTF
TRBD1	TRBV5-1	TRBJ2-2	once	TGCGCCAGCAACCCCGGGACAGGGGGCACCGGGGAGCTGTTTTTT	CASNPGTGGTGELFF
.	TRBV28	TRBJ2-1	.	TGTGCCAGCCTCACTGGTTCCTACAATGAGCAGTTCTTC	CASLTGSYNEQFF
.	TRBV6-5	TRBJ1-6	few	TGTGCCAGCCGCCTCTCAGGGTATAATTCACCCCTCCACTTT	CASRLSGYNSPLHF
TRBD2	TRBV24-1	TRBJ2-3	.	TGTGCCACCAGTCAAGCGGGAGACCCAAAACCAGATACGCAGTATTTT	CATSQAGDPKPDTQYF
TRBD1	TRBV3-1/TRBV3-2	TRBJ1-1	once	TGTGCCAGCAGCCAACGGGGAACAGGGGGGAAGAACACTGAAGCTTTCTTT	CASSQRGTGGKNTEAFF
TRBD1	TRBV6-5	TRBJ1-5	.	TGTGCCAGCAGTTACTCTGACAGGGGTAATCAGCCCCAGCATTTT	CASSYSDRGNQPQHF
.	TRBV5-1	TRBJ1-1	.	TGCGCCAGCACCAGGACGGGGGAGAACACTGAAGCTTTCTTT	CASTRTGENTEAFF
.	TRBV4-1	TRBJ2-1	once	TGCGCCAGCAGCCATCCAGGAACTAGCAATGAGCAGTTCTTC	CASSHPGTSNEQFF
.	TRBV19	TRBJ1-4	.	TGTGCCACCCGAGCGGGGTTCGGGGAAAAACTGTTTTTT	CATRAGFGEKLFF
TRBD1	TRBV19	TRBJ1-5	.	TGTGCCAGTAGTCCTCCGGGGGCAGGGGGTCAACATCAGCCCCAGCATTTT	CASSPPGAGGQHQPQHF
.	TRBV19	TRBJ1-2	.	TGTGCCAGTAGCAGACAGGTGAGGTATGGCTACACCTTC	CASSRQVRYGYTF